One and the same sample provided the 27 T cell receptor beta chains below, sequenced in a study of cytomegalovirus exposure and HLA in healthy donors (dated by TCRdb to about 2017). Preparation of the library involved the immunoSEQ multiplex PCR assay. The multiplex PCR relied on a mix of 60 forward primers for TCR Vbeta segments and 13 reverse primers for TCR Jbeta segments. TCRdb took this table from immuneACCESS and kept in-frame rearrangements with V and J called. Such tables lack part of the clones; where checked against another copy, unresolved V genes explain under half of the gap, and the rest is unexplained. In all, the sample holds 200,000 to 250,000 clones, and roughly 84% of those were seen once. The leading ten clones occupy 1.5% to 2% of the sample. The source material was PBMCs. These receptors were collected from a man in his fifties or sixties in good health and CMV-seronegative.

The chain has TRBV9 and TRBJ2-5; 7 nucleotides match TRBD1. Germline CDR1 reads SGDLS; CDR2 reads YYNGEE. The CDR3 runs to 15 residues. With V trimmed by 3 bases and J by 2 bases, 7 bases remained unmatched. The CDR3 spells CASSARQGRQETQYF. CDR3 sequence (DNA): TGTGCCAGCAGCGCCCGACAGGGTAGGCAAGAGACCCAGTACTTC.

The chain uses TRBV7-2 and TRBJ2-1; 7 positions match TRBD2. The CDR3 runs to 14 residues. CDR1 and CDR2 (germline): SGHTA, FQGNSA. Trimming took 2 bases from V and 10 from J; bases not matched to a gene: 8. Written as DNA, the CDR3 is TGTGCCAGCAGCTTAACCTCGGGGGAGGGAGAGCAGTTCTTC. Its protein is CASSLTSGEGEQFF.

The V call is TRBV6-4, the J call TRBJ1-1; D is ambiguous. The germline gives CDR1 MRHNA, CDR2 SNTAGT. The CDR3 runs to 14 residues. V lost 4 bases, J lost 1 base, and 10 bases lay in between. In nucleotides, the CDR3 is TGTGCCAGCAGTGTAGAGGAGGGGAACACTGAAGCTTTCTTT. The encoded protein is CASSVEEGNTEAFF.

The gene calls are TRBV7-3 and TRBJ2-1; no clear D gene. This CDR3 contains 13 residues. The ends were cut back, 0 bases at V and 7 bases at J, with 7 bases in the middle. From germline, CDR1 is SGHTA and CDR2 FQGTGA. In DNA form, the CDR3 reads TGTGCCAGCAGCTTAACGACATGGAATGAGCAGTTCTTC. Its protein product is CASSLTTWNEQFF.

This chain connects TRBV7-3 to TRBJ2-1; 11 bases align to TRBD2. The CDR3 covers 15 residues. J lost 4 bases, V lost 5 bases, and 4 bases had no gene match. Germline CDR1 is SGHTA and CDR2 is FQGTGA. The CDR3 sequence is CASSATSGAYNEQFF. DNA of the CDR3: TGTGCCAGCAGCGCGACTAGCGGGGCTTACAATGAGCAGTTCTTC.

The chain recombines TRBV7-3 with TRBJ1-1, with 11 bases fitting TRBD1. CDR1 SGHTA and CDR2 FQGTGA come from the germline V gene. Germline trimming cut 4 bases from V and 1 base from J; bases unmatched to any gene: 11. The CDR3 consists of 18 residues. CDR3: CASSWGPGQGGPNTEAFF. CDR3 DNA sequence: TGTGCCAGCAGCTGGGGACCGGGACAGGGGGGGCCGAACACTGAAGCTTTCTTT.

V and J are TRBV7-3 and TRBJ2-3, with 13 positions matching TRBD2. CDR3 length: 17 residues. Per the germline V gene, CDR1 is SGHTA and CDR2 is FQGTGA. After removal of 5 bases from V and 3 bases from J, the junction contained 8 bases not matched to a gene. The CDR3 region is CASSPRGTSGKTDTQYF. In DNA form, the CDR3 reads TGTGCCAGCAGCCCGAGGGGGACTAGCGGGAAGACAGATACGCAGTATTTT.

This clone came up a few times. The CDR3 DNA reads TGTGCCATCAGTGAGAGGCCAGGGTCCTCTGGAAACACCATATATTTT. The encoded protein is CAISERPGSSGNTIYF. The chain joins TRBV10-3 to TRBJ1-3, with TRBD1 as a possible D gene (5 bases). V was pared by 2 bases and J by 0 bases, with 11 bases between. The CDR3 extends over 16 amino acids. CDR1 and CDR2 (germline): ENHRY, SYGVKD.

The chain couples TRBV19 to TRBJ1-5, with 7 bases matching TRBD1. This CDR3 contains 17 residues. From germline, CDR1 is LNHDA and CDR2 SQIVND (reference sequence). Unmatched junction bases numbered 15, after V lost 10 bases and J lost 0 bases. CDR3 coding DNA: TGTGCCACCCTGGGGGCAGGGGGTGATTATAGCAATCAGCCCCAGCATTTT. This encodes CATLGAGGDYSNQPQHF. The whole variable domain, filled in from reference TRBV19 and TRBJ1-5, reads DGGITQSPKYLFRKEGQNVTLSCEQNLNHDAMYWYRQDPGQGLRLIYYSQIVNDFQKGDIAEGYSVSREKKESFPLTVTSAQKNPTAFYLCATLGAGGDYSNQPQHFGDGTRLSIL.

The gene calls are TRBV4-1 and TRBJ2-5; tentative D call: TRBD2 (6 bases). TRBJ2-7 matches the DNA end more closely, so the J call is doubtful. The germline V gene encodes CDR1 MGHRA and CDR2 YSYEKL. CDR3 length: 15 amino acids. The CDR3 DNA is TGCGCCAGCAGGGCGTGGGAGGCTTCGGAGTACGAGCAGTACTTC. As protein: CASRAWEASEYEQYF.

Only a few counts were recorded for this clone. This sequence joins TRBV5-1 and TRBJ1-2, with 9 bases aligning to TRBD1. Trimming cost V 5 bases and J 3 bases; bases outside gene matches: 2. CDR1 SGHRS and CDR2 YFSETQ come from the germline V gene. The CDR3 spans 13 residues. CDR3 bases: TGCGCCAGCAGGGGACAGGGAGACTATGGCTACACCTTC. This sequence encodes CASRGQGDYGYTF.

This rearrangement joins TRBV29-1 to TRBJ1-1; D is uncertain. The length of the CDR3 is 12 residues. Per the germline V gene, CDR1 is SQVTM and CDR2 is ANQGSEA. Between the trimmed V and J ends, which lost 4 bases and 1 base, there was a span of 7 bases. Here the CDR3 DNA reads TGCAGCGTTGTTGCGGGGAACACTGAAGCTTTCTTT. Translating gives CSVVAGNTEAFF.

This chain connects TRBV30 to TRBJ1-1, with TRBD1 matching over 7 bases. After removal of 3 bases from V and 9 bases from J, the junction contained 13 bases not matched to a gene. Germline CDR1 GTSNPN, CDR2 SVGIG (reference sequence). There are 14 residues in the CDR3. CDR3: CAWRVGRGIGKAFF. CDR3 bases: TGTGCCTGGAGGGTGGGCAGGGGGATAGGGAAAGCTTTCTTT.

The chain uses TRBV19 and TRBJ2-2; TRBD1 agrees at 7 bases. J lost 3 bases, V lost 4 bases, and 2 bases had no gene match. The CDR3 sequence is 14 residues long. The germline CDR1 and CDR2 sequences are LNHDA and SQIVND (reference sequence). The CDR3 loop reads CASSNTGDTGELFF. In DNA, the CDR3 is TGTGCCAGTAGTAACACAGGGGACACCGGGGAGCTGTTTTTT.

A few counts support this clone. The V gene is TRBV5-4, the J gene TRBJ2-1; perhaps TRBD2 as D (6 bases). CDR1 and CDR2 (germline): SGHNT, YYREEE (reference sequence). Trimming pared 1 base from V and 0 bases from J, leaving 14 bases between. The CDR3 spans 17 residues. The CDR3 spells CASSLRSGTGSYNEQFF. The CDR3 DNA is TGTGCCAGCAGCTTGAGGTCCGGGACTGGCTCCTACAATGAGCAGTTCTTC.

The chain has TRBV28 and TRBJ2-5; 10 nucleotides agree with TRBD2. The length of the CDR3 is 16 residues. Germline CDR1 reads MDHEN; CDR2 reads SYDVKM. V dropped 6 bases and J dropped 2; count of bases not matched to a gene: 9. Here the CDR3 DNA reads TGTGCCAGCAGCTCTGGACTAGCGGACCGGCAAGAGACCCAGTACTTC. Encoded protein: CASSSGLADRQETQYF.

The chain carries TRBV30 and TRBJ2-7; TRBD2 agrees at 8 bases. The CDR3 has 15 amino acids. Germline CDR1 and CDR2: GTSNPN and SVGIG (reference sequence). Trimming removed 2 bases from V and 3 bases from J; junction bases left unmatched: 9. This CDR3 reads CAWSQGSSGLYEQYF. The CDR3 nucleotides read TGTGCCTGGAGTCAGGGATCTAGCGGGCTCTACGAGCAGTACTTC.

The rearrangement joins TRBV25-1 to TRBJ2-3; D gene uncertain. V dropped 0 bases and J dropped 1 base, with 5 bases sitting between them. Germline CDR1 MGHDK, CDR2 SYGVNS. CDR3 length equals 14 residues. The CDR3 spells CASSEYRGTDTQYF. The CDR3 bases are TGTGCCAGCAGTGAATATAGAGGCACAGATACGCAGTATTTT.

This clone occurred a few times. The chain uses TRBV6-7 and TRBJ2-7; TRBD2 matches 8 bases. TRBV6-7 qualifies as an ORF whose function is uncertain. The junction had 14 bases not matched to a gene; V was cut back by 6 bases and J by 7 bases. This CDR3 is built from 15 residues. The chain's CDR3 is CASRLLADSFEEQYF. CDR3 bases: TGTGCCAGCAGGTTACTAGCGGACTCGTTCGAGGAGCAGTACTTC.

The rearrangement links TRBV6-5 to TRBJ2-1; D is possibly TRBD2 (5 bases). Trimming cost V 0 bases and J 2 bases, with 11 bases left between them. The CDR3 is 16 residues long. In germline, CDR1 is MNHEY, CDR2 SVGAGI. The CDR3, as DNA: TGTGCCAGCAGTTACTCGGCCCTAGCCACCTACAATGAGCAGTTCTTC. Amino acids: CASSYSALATYNEQFF.

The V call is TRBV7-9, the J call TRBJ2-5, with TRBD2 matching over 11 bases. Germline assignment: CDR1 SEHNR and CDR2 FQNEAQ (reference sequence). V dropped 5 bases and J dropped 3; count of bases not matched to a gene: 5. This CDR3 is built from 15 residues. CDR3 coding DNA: TGTGCCAGCAGCCTCACTAGCGGGAGTAAAGAGACCCAGTACTTC. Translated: CASSLTSGSKETQYF.

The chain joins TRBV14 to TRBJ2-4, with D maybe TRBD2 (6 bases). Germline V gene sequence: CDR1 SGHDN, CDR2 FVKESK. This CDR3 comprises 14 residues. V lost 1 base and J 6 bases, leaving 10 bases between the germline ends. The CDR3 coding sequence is TGTGCCAGCAGCCAAGGTGGACTATCAAACATTCAGTACTTC. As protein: CASSQGGLSNIQYF.

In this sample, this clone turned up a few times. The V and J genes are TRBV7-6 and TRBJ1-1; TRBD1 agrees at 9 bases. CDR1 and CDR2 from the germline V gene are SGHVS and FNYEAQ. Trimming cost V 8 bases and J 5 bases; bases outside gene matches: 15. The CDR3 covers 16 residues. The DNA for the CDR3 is TGTGCCAGCTCGGACAGGGGCGACCTCGGGGGAACTGAAGCTTTCTTT. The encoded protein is CASSDRGDLGGTEAFF.

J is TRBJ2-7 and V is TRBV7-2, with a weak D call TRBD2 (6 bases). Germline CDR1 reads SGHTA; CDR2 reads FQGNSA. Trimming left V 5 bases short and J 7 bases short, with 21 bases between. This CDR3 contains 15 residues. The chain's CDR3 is CASSSLPGGPGEQYF. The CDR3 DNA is TGTGCCAGCAGCAGCCTGCCCGGAGGGCCAGGGGAGCAGTACTTC.

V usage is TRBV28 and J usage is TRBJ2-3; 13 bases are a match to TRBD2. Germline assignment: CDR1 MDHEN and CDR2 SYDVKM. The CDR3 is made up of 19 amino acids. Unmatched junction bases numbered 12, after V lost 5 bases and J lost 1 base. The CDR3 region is CASSPPGRTSGSGTDTQYF. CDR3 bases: TGTGCCAGCAGTCCCCCGGGTAGGACTAGCGGGAGTGGCACAGATACGCAGTATTTT.

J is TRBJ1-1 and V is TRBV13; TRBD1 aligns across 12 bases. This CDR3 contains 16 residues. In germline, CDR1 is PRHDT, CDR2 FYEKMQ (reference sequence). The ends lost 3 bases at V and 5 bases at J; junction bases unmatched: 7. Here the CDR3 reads CASSFGTGGAWTEAFF. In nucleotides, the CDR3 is TGTGCCAGCAGCTTCGGGACAGGGGGCGCTTGGACTGAAGCTTTCTTT.

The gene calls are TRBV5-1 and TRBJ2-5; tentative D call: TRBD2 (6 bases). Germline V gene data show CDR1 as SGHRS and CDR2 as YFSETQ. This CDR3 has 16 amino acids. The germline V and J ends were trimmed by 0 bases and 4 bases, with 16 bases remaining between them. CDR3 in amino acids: CASSLAVLGGTETQYF. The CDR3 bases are TGCGCCAGCAGCTTGGCTGTTCTGGGGGGTACAGAGACCCAGTACTTC.